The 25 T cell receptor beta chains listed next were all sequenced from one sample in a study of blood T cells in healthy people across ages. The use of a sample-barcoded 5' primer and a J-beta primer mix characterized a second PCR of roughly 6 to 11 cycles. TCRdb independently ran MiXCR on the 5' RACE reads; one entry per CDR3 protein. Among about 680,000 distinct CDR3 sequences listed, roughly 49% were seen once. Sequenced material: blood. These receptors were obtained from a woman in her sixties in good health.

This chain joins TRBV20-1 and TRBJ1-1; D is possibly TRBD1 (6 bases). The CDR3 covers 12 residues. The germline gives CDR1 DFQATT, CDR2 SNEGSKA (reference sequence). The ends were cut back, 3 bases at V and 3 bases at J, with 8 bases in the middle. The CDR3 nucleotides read TGCAGTGCTAGCGAGGGGGACACTGAAGCTTTCTTT. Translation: CSASEGDTEAFF.

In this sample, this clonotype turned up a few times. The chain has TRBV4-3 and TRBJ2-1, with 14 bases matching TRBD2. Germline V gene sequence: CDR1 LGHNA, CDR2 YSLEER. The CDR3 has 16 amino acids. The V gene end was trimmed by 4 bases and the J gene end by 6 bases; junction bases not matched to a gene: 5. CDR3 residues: CASSPIGTSGSNEQFF. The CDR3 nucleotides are TGCGCCAGCAGCCCTATAGGGACTAGCGGGAGCAATGAGCAGTTCTTC.

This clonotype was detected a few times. This CDR3 reads CASSSTPGTEQFF. In DNA form, the CDR3 reads TGTGCCAGCAGCTCAACCCCCGGGACAGAGCAGTTCTTC. The chain couples TRBV7-2 to TRBJ2-1; the D gene is possibly TRBD1 (6 bases). With 4 bases removed from V and 10 bases from J, the gap between germline ends came to 14 bases. The CDR3 has 13 amino acids. The germline CDR1 and CDR2 sequences are SGHTA and FQGNSA.

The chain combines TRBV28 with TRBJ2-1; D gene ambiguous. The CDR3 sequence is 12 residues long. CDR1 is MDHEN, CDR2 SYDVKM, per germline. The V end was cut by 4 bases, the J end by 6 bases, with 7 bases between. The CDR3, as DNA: TGTGCCAGCAGTTGGCAGCGCAATGAGCAGTTCTTC. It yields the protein CASSWQRNEQFF.

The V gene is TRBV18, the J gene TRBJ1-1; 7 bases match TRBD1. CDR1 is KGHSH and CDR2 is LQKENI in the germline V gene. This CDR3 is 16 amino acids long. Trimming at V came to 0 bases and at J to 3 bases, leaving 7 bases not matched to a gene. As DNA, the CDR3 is TGTGCCAGCTCACCACCTCGACAGGGTTGGCACACTGAAGCTTTCTTT. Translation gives CASSPPRQGWHTEAFF.

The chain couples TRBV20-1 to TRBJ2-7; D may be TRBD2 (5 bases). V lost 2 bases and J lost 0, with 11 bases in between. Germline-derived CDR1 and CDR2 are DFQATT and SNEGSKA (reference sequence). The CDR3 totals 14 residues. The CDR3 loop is CSARSGILSYEQYF. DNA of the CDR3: TGCAGTGCTAGATCGGGAATACTCTCCTACGAGCAGTACTTC.

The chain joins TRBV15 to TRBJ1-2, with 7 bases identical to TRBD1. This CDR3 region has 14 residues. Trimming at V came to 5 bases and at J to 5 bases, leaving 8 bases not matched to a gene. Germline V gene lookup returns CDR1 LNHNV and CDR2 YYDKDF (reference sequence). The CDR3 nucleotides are TGTGCCACCAGCCCTGGGGGGACAGTTTATGGCTACACCTTC. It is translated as CATSPGGTVYGYTF.

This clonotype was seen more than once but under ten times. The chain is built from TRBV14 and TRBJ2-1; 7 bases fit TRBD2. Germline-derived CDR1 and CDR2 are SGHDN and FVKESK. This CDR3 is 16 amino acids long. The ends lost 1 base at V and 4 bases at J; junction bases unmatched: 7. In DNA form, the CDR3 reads TGTGCCAGCAGCCAAGTCGATTCGGGAGGTTACAATGAGCAGTTCTTC. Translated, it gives CASSQVDSGGYNEQFF. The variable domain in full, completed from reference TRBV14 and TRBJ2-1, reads EAGVTQFPSHSVIEKGQTVTLRCDPISGHDNLYWYRRVMGKEIKFLLHFVKESKQDESGMPNNRFLAERTGGTYSTLKVQPAELEDSGVYFCASSQVDSGGYNEQFFGPGTRLTVL.

CDR3 residues: CASKGRVAGDGEQYF. The CDR3 DNA sequence: TGTGCCAGCAAAGGGAGGGTAGCGGGAGATGGCGAGCAGTACTTC. V gene TRBV2 combines with J gene TRBJ2-7; 9 positions agree with TRBD2. Germline trimming cut 7 bases from V and 6 bases from J; bases unmatched to any gene: 13. The V gene's germline CDR1 is SNHLY and CDR2 FYNNEI. This CDR3 has 15 residues.

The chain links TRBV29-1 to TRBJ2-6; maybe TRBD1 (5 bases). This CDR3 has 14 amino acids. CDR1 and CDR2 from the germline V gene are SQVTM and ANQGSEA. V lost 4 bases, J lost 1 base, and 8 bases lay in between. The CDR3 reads CSVGAGSGANVLTF. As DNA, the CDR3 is TGCAGCGTTGGGGCAGGGTCTGGGGCCAACGTCCTGACTTTC. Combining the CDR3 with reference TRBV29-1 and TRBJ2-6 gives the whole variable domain SAVISQKPSRDICQRGTSLTIQCQVDSQVTMMFWYRQQPGQSLTLIATANQGSEATYESGFVIDKFPISRPNLTFSTLTVSNMSPEDSSIYLCSVGAGSGANVLTFGAGSRLTVL.

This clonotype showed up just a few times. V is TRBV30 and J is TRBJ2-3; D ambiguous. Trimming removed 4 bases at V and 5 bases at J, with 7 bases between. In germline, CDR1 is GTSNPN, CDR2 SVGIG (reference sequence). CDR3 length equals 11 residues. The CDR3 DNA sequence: TGTGCCTGGAACTACTTAGATACGCAGTATTTT. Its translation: CAWNYLDTQYF. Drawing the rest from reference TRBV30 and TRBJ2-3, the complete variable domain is SQTIHQWPATLVQPVGSPLSLECTVEGTSNPNLYWYRQAAGRGLQLLFYSVGIGQISSEVPQNLSASRPQDRQFILSSKKLLLSDSGFYLCAWNYLDTQYFGPGTRLTVL.

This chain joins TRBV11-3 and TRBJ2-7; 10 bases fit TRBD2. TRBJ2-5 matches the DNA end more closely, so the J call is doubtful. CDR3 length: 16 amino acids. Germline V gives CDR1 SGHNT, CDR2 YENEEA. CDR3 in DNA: TGTGCCAGCAGCTTAGTGGGCCTAGCGGGAGAGGAGACCCAGTACTTC. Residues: CASSLVGLAGEETQYF.

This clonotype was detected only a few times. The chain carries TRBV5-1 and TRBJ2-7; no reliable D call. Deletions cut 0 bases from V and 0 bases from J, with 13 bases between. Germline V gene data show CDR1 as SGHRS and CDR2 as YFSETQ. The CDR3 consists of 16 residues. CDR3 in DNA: TGCGCCAGCAGCTTGGTCGCGGCCGCAAGCTCCTACGAGCAGTACTTC. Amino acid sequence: CASSLVAAASSYEQYF.

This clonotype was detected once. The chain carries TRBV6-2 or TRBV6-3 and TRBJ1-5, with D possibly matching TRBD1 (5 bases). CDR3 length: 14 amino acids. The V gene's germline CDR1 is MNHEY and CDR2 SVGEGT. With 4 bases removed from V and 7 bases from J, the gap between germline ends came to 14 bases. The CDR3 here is CASSWQGADQPQHF. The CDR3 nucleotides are TGTGCCAGCAGTTGGCAGGGAGCGGACCAGCCCCAGCATTTT.

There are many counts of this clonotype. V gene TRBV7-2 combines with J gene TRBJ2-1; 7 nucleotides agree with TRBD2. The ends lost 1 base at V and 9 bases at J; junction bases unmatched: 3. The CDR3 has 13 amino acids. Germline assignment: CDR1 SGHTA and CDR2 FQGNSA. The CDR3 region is CASSLEAGVEQFF. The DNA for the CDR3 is TGTGCCAGCAGCTTAGAGGCGGGAGTTGAGCAGTTCTTC. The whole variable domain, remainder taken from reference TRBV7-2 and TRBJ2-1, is GAGVSQSPSNKVTEKGKDVELRCDPISGHTALYWYRQSLGQGLEFLIYFQGNSAPDKSGLPSDRFSAERTGGSVSTLTIQRTQQEDSAVYLCASSLEAGVEQFFGPGTRLTVL.

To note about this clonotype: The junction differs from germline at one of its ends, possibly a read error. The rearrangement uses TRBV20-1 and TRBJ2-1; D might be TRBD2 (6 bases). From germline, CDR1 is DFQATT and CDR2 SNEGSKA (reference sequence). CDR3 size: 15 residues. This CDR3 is CGANRGTQIRNEQFF. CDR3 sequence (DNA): TGCGGTGCAAACCGCGGGACCCAAATCCGCAATGAGCAGTTCTTC.

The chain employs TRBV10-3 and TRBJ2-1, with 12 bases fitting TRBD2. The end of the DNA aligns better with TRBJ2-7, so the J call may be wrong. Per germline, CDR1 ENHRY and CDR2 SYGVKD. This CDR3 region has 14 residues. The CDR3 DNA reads TGTGCCATCAGCCTAGCGGGAGGGCAGAATGAGCAGTACTTC. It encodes CAISLAGGQNEQYF.

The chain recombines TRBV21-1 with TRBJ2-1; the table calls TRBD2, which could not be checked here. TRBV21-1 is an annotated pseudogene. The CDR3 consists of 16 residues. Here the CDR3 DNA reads TGTGCCAGCAGCAATCCGTTAGTGGGCTACTACAATGAGCAGTTCTTC. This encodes CASSNPLVGYYNEQFF.

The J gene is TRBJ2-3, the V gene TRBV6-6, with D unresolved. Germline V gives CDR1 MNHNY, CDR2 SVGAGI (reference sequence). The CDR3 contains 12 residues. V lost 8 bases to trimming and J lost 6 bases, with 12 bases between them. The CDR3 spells CASSSGWDTQYF. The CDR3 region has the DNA TGTGCCAGCTCGTCCGGCTGGGATACGCAGTATTTT.

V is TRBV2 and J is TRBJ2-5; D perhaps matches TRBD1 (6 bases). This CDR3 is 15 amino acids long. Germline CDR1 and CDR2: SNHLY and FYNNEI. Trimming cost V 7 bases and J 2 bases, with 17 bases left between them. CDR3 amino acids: CASTPQGFGQETQYF. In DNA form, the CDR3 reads TGTGCCAGCACCCCCCAGGGGTTTGGGCAAGAGACCCAGTACTTC.

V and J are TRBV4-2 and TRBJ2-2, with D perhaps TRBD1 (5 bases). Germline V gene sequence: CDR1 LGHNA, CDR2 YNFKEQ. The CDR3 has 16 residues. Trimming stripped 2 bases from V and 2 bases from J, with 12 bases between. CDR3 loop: CASSQSDSHNTGELFF. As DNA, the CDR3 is TGTGCCAGCAGCCAAAGTGACAGTCACAACACCGGGGAGCTGTTTTTT.

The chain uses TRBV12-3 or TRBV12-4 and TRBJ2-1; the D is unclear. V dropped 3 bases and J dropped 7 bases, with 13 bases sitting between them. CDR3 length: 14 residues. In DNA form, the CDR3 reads TGTGCCAGCAGTTTTTCTAGTAGTTTAAATGAGCAGTTCTTC. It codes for CASSFSSSLNEQFF.

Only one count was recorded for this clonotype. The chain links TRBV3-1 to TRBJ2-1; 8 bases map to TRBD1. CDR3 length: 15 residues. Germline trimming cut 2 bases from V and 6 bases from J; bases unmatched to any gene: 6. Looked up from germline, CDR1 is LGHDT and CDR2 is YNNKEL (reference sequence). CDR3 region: CASSQPQGATNEQFF. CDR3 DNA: TGTGCCAGCAGCCAACCCCAGGGGGCGACCAATGAGCAGTTCTTC.

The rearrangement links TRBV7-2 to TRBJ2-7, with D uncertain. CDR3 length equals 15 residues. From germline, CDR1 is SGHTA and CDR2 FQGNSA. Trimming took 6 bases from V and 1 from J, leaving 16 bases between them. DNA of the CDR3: TGTGCCAGCAGTCCGCGCAGGACGATTTCCTACGAGCAGTACTTC. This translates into CASSPRRTISYEQYF.

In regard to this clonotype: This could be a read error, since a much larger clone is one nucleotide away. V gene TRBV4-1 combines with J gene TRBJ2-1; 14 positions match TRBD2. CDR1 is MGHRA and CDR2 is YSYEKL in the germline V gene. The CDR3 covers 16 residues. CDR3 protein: CAGSQGTSGGPSEQFF. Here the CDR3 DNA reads TGCGCCGGCAGCCAAGGGACTAGCGGGGGTCCAAGTGAGCAGTTCTTC.